What follows are 11 T cell receptor beta chains derived from one specimen sequenced in a study of T cell responses to AZD1222 COVID-19 vaccine. Sequencing was performed with immunoSEQ multiplex PCR; in TCRdb, only in-frame clones are kept and a portion is missing. The repertoire includes 70,000 to 90,000 clones, roughly 83% of them detected once, and 8.5% to 9% sits in the top ten. Sequenced here: peripheral blood, sampled on day 0 of AZD1222 vaccination. These receptors all stem from an adult in good health.

The chain couples TRBV3-1 (or the pseudogene TRBV3-2) to TRBJ1-3, with 8 positions matching TRBD1. Trimming took 1 base from V and 2 from J; bases not matched to a gene: 1. Germline CDR1 reads LGHDT; CDR2 reads YNNKEL (reference sequence). This CDR3 region has 15 residues. The chain's CDR3 is CASSQVTGAGNTIYF. CDR3 DNA sequence: TGTGCCAGCAGCCAAGTGACAGGGGCTGGAAACACCATATATTTT.

On this clone: In the same sample, other DNA sequences code for this CDR3. This chain connects TRBV20-1 to TRBJ1-1; no reliable D call. The CDR3 totals 11 residues. Trimming left V 6 bases short and J 1 base short, with 6 bases between. The V gene's germline CDR1 is DFQATT and CDR2 SNEGSKA (reference sequence). The CDR3 is CSAPGNTEAFF. DNA of the CDR3: TGCAGTGCGCCAGGGAACACTGAAGCTTTCTTT.

The chain combines TRBV27 with TRBJ2-7; possible D gene TRBD2, 6 bases. The V gene's germline CDR1 is MNHEY and CDR2 SMNVEV (reference sequence). V gave up 4 bases and J gave up 7 bases, with 17 bases separating them. The CDR3 runs to 14 residues. CDR3 sequence (DNA): TGTGCCAGCAGTTCAGTCGGGGGAACCAAGGAGCAGTACTTC. Its translation: CASSSVGGTKEQYF.

The gene calls are TRBV6-5 and TRBJ1-1; possible D gene TRBD1, 5 bases. CDR1 and CDR2 (germline): MNHEY, SVGAGI. The CDR3 length is 15 residues. Trimming removed 4 bases from V and 1 base from J, with 13 bases in between. The CDR3 loop reads CASSSSGLANTEAFF. CDR3 sequence (DNA): TGTGCCAGCAGTTCCTCGGGGCTCGCGAACACTGAAGCTTTCTTT.

V is TRBV6-1 and J is TRBJ1-1; D may be TRBD1 (5 bases). CDR1 is MNHNS, CDR2 SASEGT, per germline. Trimming removed 3 bases at V and 5 bases at J, with 13 bases between. The CDR3 covers 14 residues. CDR3 nucleotide sequence: TGTGCCAGCAGTGAGGGCCAGTGGGGGACTGAAGCTTTCTTT. Encoded protein: CASSEGQWGTEAFF.

The chain couples TRBV30 to TRBJ1-5, with D possibly matching TRBD1 (5 bases). The CDR3 consists of 13 residues. Trimming took 2 bases from V and 4 from J, leaving 9 bases between them. Germline V gene lookup returns CDR1 GTSNPN and CDR2 SVGIG (reference sequence). CDR3 residues: CAWSLGRNQPQHF. As DNA, the CDR3 is TGTGCCTGGAGTCTGGGACGGAATCAGCCCCAGCATTTT.

V usage is TRBV6-5 and J usage is TRBJ1-2, with TRBD1 matching 11 bases. The CDR3 is 14 residues long. CDR1 and CDR2 (germline): MNHEY, SVGAGI. J gave up 8 bases and V 8 bases, and 10 bases lay outside the gene matches. The CDR3 spells CASGSGQGVFGYTF. The CDR3 DNA reads TGTGCCAGCGGGTCGGGACAGGGGGTTTTCGGCTACACCTTC.

The chain carries TRBV18 and TRBJ1-1, with no clear D. Trimming stripped 3 bases from V and 2 bases from J, with 10 bases between. The germline CDR1 and CDR2 sequences are KGHSH and LQKENI. The CDR3 runs 14 residues. The CDR3 region is CASSPNRENTEAFF. CDR3 bases: TGTGCCAGCTCACCGAACAGAGAAAACACTGAAGCTTTCTTT. The full variable domain, its missing parts supplied by reference TRBV18 and TRBJ1-1, is NAGVMQNPRHLVRRRGQEARLRCSPMKGHSHVYWYRQLPEEGLKFMVYLQKENIIDESGMPKERFSAEFPKEGPSILRIQQVVRGDSAAYFCASSPNRENTEAFFGQGTRLTVV.

The V gene is TRBV5-8, the J gene TRBJ2-7; no firm D call. Trimming pared 3 bases from V and 3 bases from J, leaving 13 bases between. CDR1 and CDR2 from the germline V gene are SGHTS and YDEGEE. This CDR3 has 14 residues. This CDR3 reads CASSYGHTYYEQYF. The CDR3 region has the DNA TGTGCCAGCAGCTACGGGCACACCTACTACGAGCAGTACTTC.

The J gene is TRBJ1-1, the V gene TRBV2, with no clear D. Trimming took off 7 bases at V and 1 base at J, with 13 bases between the two ends. Germline V gene data show CDR1 as SNHLY and CDR2 as FYNNEI. The CDR3 is 14 residues long. Written as DNA, the CDR3 is TGTGCCAGCATATCCGCTCGGGAGAACACTGAAGCTTTCTTT. As protein: CASISARENTEAFF.

The table lists this clone with a count of one. This rearrangement joins TRBV7-3 to TRBJ2-3, with 7 bases fitting TRBD2. V was pared by 6 bases and J by 8 bases, with 17 bases of the junction left unmatched. The CDR3 loop spans 16 amino acids. Germline-derived CDR1 and CDR2 are SGHTA and FQGTGA. The CDR3 coding sequence is TGTGCCAGCAGTGAGCAATTTAGCGGGTTTGATGGTACGCAGTATTTT. It specifies CASSEQFSGFDGTQYF. Combining the CDR3 with reference TRBV7-3 and TRBJ2-3 gives the whole variable domain GAGVSQTPSNKVTEKGKYVELRCDPISGHTALYWYRQSLGQGPEFLIYFQGTGAADDSGLPNDRFFAVRPEGSVSTLKIQRTERGDSAVYLCASSEQFSGFDGTQYFGPGTRLTVL.